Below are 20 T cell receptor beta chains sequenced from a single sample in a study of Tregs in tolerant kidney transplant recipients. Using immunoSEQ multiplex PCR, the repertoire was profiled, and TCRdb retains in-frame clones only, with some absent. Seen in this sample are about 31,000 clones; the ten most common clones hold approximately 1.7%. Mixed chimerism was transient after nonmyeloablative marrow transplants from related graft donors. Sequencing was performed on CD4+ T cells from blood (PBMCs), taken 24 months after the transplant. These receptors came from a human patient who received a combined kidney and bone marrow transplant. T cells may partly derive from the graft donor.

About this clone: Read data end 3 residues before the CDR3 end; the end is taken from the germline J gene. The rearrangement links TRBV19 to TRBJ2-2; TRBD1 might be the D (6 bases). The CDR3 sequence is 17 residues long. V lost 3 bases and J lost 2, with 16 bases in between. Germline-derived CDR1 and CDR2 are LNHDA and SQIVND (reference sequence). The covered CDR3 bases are TGTGCCAGTAGTATTACTCGCCTCAGGGGTAACACCGGGGAG. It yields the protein CASSITRLRGNTGE. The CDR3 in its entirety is CASSITRLRGNTGELFF.

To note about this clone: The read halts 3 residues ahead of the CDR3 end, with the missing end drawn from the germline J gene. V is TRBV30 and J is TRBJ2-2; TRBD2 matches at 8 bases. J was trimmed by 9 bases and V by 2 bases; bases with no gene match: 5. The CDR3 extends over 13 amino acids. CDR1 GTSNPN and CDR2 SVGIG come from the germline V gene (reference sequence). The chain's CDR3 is CAWSPGLAWELFF. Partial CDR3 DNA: TGTGCCTGGAGTCCCGGACTAGCTTGGGAG.

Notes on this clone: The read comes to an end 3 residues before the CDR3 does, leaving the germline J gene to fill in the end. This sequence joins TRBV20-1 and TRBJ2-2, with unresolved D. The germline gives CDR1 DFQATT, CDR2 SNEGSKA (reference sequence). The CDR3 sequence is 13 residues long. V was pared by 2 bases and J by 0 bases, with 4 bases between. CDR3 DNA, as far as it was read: TGCAGTGCTAGAACAGCGAACACCGGGGAG. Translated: CSARTANTGE. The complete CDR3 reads CSARTANTGELFF.

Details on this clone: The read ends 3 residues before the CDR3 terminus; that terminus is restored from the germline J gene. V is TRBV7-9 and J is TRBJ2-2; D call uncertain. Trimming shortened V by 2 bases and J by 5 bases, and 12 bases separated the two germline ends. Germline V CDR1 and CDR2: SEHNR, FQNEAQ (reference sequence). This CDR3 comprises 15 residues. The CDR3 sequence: CASSLLGPGTGELFF. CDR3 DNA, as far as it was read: TGTGCCAGCAGCTTACTGGGCCCCGGAACCGGGGAG.

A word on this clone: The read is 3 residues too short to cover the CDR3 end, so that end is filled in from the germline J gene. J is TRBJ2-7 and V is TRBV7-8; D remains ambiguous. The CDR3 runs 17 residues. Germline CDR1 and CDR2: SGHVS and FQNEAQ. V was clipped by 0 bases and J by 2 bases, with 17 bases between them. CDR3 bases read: TGTGCCAGCAGCTTAGCCCCTTACTCGACATTCGCCTACGAG. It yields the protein CASSLAPYSTFAYE. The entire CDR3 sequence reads CASSLAPYSTFAYEQYF. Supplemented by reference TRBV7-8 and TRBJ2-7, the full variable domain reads GAGVSQSPRYKVAKRGQDVALRCDPISGHVSLFWYQQALGQGPEFLTYFQNEAQLDKSGLPSDRFFAERPEGSVSTLKIQRTQQEDSAVYLCASSLAPYSTFAYEQYFGPGTRLTVT.

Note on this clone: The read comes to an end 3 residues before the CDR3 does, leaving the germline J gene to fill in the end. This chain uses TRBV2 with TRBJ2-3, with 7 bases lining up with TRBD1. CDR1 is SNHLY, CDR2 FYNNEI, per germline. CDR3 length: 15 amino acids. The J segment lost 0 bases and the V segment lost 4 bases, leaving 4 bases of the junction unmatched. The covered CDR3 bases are TGTGCCAGCAGTGCTGGGACAGCTAGCACAGATACG. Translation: CASSAGTASTDT. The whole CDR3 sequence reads CASSAGTASTDTQYF.

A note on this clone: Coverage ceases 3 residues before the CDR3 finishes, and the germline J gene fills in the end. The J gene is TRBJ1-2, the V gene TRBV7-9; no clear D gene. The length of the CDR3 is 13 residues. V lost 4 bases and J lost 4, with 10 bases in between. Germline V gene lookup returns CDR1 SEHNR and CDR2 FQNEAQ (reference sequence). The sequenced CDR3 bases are TGTGCCAGCAGCTCCACAGAGCTCTATGGC. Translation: CASSSTELYG. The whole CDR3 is CASSSTELYGYTF.

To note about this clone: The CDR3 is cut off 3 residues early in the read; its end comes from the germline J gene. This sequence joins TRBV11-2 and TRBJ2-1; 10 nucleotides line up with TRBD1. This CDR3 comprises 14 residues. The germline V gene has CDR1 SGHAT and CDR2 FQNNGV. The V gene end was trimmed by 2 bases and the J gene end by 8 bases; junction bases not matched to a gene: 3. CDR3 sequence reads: CASSLRGTGDEQFF. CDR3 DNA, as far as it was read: TGTGCCAGCAGCTTAAGGGGGACAGGGGATGAG.

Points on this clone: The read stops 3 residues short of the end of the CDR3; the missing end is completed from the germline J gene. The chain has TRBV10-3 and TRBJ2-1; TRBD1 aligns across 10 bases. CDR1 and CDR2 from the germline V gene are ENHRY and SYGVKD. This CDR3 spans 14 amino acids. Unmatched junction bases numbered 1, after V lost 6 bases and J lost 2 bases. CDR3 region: CAIRGQGAYNEQFF. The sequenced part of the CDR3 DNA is TGTGCCATCAGAGGACAGGGGGCCTACAATGAG.

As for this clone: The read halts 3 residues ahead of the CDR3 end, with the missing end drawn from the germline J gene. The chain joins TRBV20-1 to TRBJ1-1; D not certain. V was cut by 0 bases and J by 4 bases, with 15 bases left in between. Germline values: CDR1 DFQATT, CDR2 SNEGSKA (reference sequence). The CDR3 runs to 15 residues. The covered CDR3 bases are TGCAGTGCTAGAGAGCTGACGGGGTCGGGCACTGAA. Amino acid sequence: CSARELTGSGTE. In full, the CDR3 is CSARELTGSGTEAFF.

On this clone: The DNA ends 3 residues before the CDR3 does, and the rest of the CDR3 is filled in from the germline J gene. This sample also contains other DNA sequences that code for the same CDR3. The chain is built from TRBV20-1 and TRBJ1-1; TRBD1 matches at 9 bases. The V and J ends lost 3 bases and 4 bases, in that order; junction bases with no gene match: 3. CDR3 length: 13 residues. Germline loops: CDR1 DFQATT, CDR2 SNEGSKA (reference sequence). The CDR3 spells CSARRQGGTEAFF. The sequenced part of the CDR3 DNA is TGCAGTGCTAGGAGACAGGGGGGCACTGAA.

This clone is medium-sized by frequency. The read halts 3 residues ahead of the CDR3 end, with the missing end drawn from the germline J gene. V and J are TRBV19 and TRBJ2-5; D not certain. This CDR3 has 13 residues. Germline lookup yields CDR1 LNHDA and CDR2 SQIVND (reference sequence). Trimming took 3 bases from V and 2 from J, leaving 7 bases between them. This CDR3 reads CASSMAQQETQYF. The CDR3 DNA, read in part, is TGTGCCAGTAGTATGGCACAGCAAGAGACC.

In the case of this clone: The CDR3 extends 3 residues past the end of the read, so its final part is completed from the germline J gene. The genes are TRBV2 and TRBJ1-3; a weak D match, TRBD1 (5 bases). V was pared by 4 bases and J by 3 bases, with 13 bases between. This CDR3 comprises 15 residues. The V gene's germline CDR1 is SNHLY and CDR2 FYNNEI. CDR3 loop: CASSGARGNGNTIYF. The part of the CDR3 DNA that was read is TGTGCCAGCAGTGGAGCCCGGGGGAATGGAAACACC.

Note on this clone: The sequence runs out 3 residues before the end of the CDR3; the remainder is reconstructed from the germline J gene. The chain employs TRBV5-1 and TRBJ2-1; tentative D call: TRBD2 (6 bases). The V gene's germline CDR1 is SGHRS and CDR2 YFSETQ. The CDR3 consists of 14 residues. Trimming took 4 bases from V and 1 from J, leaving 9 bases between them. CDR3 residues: CASSPGGSYNEQFF. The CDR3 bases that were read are TGCGCCAGCAGCCCCGGGGGATCCTACAATGAG.

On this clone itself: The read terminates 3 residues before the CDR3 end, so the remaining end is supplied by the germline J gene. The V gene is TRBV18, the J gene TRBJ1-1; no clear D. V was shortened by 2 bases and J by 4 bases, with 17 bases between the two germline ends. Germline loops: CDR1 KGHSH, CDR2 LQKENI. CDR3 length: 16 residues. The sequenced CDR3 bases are TGTGCCAGCTCACCAGGAGAGGTTACTAGGGCCACTGAA. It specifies CASSPGEVTRATE. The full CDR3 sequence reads CASSPGEVTRATEAFF.

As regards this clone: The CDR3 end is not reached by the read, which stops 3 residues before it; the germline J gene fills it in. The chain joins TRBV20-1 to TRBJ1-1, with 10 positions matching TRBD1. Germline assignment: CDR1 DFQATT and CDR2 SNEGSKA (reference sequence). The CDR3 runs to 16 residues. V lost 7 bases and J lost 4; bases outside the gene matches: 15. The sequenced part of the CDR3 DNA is TGCAGTGTTGGGCGGGGACAGGGGATGTGGAGCACTGAA. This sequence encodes CSVGRGQGMWSTE. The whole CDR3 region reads CSVGRGQGMWSTEAFF.

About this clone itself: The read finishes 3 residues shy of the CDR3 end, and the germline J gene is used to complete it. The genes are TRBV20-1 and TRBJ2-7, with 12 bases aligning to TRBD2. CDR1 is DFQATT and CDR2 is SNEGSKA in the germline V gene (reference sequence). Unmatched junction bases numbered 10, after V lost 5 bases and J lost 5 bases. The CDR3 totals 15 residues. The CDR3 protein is CSALSRLAGEDEQYF. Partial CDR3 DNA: TGCAGTGCTCTGAGCCGACTAGCGGGGGAAGACGAG.

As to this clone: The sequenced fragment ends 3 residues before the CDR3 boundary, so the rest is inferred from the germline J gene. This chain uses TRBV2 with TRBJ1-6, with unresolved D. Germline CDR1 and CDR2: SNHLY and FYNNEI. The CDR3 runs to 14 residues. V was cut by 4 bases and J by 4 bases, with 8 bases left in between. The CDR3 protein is CASSVAVYNSPLHF. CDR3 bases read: TGTGCCAGCAGTGTGGCAGTGTATAATTCACCC.

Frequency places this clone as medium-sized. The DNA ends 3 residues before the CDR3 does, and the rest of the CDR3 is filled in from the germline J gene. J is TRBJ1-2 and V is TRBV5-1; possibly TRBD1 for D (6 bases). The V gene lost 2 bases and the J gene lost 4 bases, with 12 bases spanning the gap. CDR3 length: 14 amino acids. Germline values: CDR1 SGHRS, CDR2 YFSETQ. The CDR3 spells CASSFGDRSYGYTF. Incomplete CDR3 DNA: TGCGCCAGCAGCTTTGGAGACAGGAGCTATGGC.

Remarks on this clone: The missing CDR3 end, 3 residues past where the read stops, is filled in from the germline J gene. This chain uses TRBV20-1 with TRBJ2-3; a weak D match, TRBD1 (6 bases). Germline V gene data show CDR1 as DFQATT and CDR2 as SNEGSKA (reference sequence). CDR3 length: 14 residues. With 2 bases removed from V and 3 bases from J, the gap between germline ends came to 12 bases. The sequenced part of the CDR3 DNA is TGCAGTGCTAGAACTGGGGGCGTTACAGATACG. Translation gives CSARTGGVTDT. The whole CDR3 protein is CSARTGGVTDTQYF.